Listed below are T cell receptor beta chains from one sample, sequenced in a study of T cell responses to AZD1222 COVID-19 vaccine. The assay was immunoSEQ multiplex PCR, and TCRdb's table has in-frame clones only and misses some. Of around 130,000 clones in the sample, over 85% are singletons; the top ten hold 0.91%. This specimen was peripheral blood, taken on day 0 of AZD1222 vaccination. Source of these receptors: an adult in good health. Both conserved end residues are part of each CDR3. D genes are given only for firm matches. Rows may omit the clone size; those that give it use once, few, many or a size class.

D gene | J gene | clone size | V gene | CDR3 length | CDR3 DNA | CDR3 protein
TRBD1 | TRBJ1-1 | - | TRBV18 | 14 | TGTGCCAGCTCACGACAGGGGGCGGACACTGAAGCTTTCTTT | CASSRQGADTEAFF
TRBD1 | TRBJ2-7 | - | TRBV6-6 | 16 | TGTGCCAGCAGCCGAACCCGACAGGGGGTAACCTACGAGCAGTACTTC | CASSRTRQGVTYEQYF
- | TRBJ2-5 | - | TRBV9 | 14 | TGTGCCAGCAGCGTAGGGATGGCGGGAGAGACCCAGTACTTC | CASSVGMAGETQYF
- | TRBJ1-4 | - | TRBV29-1 | 14 | TGCAGCGTTGAAGGGGCAGGGCCTAATGAAAAACTGTTTTTT | CSVEGAGPNEKLFF
TRBD1 | TRBJ1-1 | - | TRBV7-9 | 15 | TGTGCCAGCAGCTATGGACAGGGTAGGGGCACTGAAGCTTTCTTT | CASSYGQGRGTEAFF
TRBD1 | TRBJ2-2 | - | TRBV5-6 | 14 | TGTGCCAGCAGCGGGACAGAGAACACCGGGGAGCTGTTTTTT | CASSGTENTGELFF
TRBD1 | TRBJ1-6 | - | TRBV5-5 | 14 | TGTGCCAGCAGCTTACAGGGGGGTAATTCACCCCTCCACTTT | CASSLQGGNSPLHF
- | TRBJ1-1 | - | TRBV19 | 17 | TGTGCCAGTAGTATGGGGGGGAGGGTCCAAATGAACACTGAAGCTTTCTTT | CASSMGGRVQMNTEAFF
- | TRBJ2-1 | - | TRBV27 | 15 | TGTGCCAGCACCTTTAGCTCCGGTGGGTACAATGAGCAGTTCTTC | CASTFSSGGYNEQFF
TRBD1 | TRBJ1-6 | - | TRBV5-1 | 14 | TGCGCCAGCAGTACCCGACAGGGTTCCTCACCCCTCCACTTT | CASSTRQGSSPLHF
- | TRBJ1-5 | - | TRBV24-1 | 19 | TGTGCCACCAGTGATTTCCTGACCAGGTATAGGTGTGGCAATCAGCCCCAGCATTTT | CATSDFLTRYRCGNQPQHF
- | TRBJ1-2 | few | TRBV7-2 | 15 | TGTGCCAGCAGCTTGACCGACAGCTTATACTATGGCTACACCTTC | CASSLTDSLYYGYTF
TRBD2 | TRBJ2-1 | - | TRBV7-6 | 18 | TGTGCCAGCAGCTCGGGACTAGCTACTCTTAGCTCCTACAATGAGCAGTTCTTC | CASSSGLATLSSYNEQFF
- | TRBJ2-2 | - | TRBV6-5 | 15 | TGTGCCAGCAGTTACAGCATCAGGGATACCGGGGAGCTGTTTTTT | CASSYSIRDTGELFF
- | TRBJ2-2 | - | TRBV15 | 15 | TGTGCCACCAGCAGAGATCGCAGGGGCACCGGGGAGCTGTTTTTT | CATSRDRRGTGELFF
- | TRBJ2-4 | - | TRBV11-2 | 12 | TGTGCCAGCAGCCCGGACAGTCCCTTCGAGTACTTC | CASSPDSPFEYF
- | TRBJ1-2 | - | TRBV6-6 | 14 | TGTGCCAGCAGTTACTCGAGTCCGCGGTATGGCTACACCTTC | CASSYSSPRYGYTF